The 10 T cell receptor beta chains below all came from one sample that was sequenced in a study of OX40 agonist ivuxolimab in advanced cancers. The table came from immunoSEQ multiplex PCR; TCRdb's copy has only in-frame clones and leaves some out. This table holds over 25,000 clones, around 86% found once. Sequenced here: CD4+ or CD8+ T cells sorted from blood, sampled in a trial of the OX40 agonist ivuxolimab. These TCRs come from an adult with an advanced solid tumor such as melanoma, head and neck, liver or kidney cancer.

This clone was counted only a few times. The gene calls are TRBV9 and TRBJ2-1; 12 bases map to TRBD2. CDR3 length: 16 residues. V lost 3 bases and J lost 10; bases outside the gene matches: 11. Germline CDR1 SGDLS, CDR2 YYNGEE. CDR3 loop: CASSDPGLAGLGEQFF. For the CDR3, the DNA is TGTGCCAGCAGCGACCCGGGACTAGCGGGTCTCGGGGAGCAGTTCTTC.

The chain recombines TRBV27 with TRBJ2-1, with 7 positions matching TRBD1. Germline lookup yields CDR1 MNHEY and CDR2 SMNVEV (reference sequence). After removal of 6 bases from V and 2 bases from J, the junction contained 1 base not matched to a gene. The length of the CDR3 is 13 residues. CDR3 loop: CASRTGTYNEQFF. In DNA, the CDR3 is TGTGCCAGCAGGACAGGGACCTACAATGAGCAGTTCTTC.

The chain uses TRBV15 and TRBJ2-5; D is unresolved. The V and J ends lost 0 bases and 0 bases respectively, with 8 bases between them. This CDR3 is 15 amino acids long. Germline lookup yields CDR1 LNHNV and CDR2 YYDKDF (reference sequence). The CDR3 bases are TGTGCCACCAGCAGAGATGACCGCTACCAAGAGACCCAGTACTTC. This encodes CATSRDDRYQETQYF.

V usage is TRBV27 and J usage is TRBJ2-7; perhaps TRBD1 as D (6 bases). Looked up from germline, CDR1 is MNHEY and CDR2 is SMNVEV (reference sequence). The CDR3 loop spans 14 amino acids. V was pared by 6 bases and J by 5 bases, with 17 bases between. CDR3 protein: CASRGDMQRDEQYF. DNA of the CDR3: TGTGCCAGCAGGGGGGACATGCAGAGGGACGAGCAGTACTTC.

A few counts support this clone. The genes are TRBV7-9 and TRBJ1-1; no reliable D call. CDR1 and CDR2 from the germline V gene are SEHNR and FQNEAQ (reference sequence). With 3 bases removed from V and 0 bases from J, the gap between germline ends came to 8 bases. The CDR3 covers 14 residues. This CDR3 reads CASSFGSLNTEAFF. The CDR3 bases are TGTGCCAGCAGCTTTGGGAGCCTGAACACTGAAGCTTTCTTT. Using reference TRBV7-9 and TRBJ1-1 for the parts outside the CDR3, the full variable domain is DTGVSQNPRHKITKRGQNVTFRCDPISEHNRLYWYRQTLGQGPEFLTYFQNEAQLEKSRLLSDRFSAERPKGSFSTLEIQRTEQGDSAMYLCASSFGSLNTEAFFGQGTRLTVV.

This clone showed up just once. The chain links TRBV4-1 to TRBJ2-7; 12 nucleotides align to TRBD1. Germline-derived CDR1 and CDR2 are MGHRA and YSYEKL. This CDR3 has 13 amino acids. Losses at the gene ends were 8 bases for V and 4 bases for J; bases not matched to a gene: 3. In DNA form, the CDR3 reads TGCGCCAGCCGGGGACAGGGGGCGTACGAGCAGTACTTC. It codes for CASRGQGAYEQYF.

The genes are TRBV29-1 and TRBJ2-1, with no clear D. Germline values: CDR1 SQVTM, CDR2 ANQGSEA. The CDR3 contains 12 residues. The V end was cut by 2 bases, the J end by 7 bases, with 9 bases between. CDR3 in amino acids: CSVERGANEQFF. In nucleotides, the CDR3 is TGCAGCGTTGAACGAGGCGCGAATGAGCAGTTCTTC.

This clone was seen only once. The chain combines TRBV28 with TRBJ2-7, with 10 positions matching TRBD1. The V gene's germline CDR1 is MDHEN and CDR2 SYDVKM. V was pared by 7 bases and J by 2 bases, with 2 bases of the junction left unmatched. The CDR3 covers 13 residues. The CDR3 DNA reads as TGTGCCAGCATTGGGACAGGGGCCTACGAGCAGTACTTC. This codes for CASIGTGAYEQYF.

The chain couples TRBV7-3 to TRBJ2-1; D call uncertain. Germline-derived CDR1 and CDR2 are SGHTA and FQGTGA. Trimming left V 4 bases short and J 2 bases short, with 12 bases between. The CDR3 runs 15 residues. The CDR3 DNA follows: TGTGCCAGCAGCTCCAGTCTAGAGACCTACAATGAGCAGTTCTTC. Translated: CASSSSLETYNEQFF. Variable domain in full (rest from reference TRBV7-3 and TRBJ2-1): GAGVSQTPSNKVTEKGKYVELRCDPISGHTALYWYRQSLGQGPEFLIYFQGTGAADDSGLPNDRFFAVRPEGSVSTLKIQRTERGDSAVYLCASSSSLETYNEQFFGPGTRLTVL.

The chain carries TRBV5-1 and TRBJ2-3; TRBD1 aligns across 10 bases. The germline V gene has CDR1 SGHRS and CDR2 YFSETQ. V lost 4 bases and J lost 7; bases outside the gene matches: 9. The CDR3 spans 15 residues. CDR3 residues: CASSPGQGVRYTQYF. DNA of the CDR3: TGCGCCAGCAGCCCTGGACAGGGGGTGAGATATACGCAGTATTTT.